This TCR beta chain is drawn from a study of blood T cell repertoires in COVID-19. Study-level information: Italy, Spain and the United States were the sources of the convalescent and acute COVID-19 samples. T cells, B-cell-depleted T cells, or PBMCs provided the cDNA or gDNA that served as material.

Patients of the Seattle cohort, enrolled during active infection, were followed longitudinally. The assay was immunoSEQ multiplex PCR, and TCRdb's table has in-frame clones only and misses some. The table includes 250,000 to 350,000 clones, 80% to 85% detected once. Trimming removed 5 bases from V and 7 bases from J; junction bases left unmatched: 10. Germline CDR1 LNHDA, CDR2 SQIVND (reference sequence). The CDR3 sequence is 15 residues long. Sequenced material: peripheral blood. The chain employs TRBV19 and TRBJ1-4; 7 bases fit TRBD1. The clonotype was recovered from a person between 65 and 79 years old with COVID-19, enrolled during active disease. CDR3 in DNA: TGTGCCAGTAGTTCCGACAGGGCTCGTCTTGAAAAACTGTTTTTT. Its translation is CASSSDRARLEKLFF.